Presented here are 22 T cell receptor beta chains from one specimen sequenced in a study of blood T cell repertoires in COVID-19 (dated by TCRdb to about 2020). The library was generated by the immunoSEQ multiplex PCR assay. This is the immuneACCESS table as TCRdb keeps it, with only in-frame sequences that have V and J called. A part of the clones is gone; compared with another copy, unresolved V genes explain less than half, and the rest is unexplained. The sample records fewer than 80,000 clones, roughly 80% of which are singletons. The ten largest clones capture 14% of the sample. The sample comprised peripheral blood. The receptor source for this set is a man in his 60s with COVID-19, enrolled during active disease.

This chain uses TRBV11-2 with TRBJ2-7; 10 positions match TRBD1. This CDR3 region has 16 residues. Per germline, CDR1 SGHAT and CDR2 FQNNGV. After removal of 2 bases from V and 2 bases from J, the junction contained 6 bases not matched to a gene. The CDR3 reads CASSLRGGTGAYEQYF. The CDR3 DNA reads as TGTGCCAGCAGCTTACGGGGAGGGACAGGGGCCTACGAGCAGTACTTC.

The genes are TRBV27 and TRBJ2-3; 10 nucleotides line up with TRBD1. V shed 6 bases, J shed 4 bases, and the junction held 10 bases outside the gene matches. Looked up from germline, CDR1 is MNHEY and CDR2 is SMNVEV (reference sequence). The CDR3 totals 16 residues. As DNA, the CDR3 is TGTGCCAGCAGGGGAATCAGGACAGGGGGTTCAGATACGCAGTATTTT. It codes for CASRGIRTGGSDTQYF.

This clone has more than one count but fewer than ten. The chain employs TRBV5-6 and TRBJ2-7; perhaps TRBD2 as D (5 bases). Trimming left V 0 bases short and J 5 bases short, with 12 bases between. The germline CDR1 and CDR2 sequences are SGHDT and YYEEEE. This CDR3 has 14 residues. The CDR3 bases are TGTGCCAGCAGCTTGGTCGAGGGCCTACACGAGCAGTACTTC. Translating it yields CASSLVEGLHEQYF.

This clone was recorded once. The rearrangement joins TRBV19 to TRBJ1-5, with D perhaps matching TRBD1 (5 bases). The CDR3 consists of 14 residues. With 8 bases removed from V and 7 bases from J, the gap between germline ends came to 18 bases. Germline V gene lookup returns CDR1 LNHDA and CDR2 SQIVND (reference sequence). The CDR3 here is CASRRQIQGQPQHF. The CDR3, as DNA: TGTGCCAGTCGAAGACAGATTCAAGGGCAGCCCCAGCATTTT.

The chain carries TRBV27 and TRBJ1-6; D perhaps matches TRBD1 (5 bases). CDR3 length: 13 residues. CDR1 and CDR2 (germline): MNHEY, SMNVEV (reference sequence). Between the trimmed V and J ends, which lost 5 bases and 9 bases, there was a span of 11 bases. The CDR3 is CASSNDRGSPLHF. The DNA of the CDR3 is TGTGCCAGCAGTAATGATAGGGGTTCACCCCTCCACTTT.

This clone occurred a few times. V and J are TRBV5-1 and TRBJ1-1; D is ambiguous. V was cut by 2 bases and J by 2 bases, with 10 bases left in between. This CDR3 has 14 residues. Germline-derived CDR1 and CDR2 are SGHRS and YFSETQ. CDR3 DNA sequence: TGCGCCAGCAGCTTATACAGCCGAAACACTGAAGCTTTCTTT. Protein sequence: CASSLYSRNTEAFF.

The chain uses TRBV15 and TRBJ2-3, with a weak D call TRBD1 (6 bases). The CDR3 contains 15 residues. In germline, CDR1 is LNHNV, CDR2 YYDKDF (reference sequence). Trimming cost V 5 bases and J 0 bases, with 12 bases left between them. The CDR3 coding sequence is TGTGCCACCAGCCAGGGGCGAAGTAGCACAGATACGCAGTATTTT. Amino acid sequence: CATSQGRSSTDTQYF.

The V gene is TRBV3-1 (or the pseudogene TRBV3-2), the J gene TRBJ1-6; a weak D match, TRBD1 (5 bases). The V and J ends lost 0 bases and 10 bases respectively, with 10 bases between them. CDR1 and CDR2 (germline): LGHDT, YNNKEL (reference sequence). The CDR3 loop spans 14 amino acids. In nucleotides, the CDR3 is TGTGCCAGCAGCCAAGATCCGGGGGTATCACCCCTCCACTTT. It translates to CASSQDPGVSPLHF.

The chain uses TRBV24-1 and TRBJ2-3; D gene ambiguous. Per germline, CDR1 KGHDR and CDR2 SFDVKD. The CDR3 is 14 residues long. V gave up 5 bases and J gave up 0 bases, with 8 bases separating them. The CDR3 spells CATSGTRSTDTQYF. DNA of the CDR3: TGTGCCACCAGTGGCACCAGAAGCACAGATACGCAGTATTTT.

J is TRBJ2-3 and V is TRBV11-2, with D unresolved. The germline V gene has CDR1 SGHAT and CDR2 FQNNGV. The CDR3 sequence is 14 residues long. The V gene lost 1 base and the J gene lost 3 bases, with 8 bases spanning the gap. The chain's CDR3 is CASSLGSPTDTQYF. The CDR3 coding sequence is TGTGCCAGCAGCTTAGGTAGTCCGACAGATACGCAGTATTTT.

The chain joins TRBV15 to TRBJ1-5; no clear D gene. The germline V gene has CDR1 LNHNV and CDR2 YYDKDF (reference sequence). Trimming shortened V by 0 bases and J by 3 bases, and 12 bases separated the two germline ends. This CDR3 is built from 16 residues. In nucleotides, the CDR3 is TGTGCCACCAGCAGAGAATTCGGGTTATACAATCAGCCCCAGCATTTT. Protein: CATSREFGLYNQPQHF.

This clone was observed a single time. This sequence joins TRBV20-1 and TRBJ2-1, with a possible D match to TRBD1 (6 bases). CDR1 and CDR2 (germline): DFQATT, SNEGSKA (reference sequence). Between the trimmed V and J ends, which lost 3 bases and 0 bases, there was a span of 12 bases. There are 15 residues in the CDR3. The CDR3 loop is CSASKGGNSYNEQFF. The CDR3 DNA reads TGCAGTGCTAGTAAAGGGGGAAACTCCTACAATGAGCAGTTCTTC.

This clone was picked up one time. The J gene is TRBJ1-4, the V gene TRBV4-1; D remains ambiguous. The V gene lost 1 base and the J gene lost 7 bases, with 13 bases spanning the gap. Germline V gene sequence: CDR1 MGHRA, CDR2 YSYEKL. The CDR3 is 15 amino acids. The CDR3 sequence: CASSQGEADSEKLFF. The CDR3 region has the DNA TGCGCCAGCAGCCAAGGGGAGGCTGATAGTGAAAAACTGTTTTTT.

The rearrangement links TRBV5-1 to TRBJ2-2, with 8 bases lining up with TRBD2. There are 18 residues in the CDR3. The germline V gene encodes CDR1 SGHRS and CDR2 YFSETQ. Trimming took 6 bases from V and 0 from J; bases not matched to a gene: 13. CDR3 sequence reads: CASTDPAGVEPNTGELFF. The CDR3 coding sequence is TGCGCCAGCACCGATCCAGCGGGAGTAGAACCGAACACCGGGGAGCTGTTTTTT. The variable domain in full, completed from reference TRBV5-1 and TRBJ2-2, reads KAGVTQTPRYLIKTRGQQVTLSCSPISGHRSVSWYQQTPGQGLQFLFEYFSETQRNKGNFPGRFSGRQFSNSRSEMNVSTLELGDSALYLCASTDPAGVEPNTGELFFGEGSRLTVL.

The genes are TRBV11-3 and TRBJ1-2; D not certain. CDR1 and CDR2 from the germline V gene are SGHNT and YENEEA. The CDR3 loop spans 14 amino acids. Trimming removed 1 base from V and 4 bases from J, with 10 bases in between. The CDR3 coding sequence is TGTGCCAGCAGCTTAGCGGCGGGCTCCTATGGCTACACCTTC. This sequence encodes CASSLAAGSYGYTF.

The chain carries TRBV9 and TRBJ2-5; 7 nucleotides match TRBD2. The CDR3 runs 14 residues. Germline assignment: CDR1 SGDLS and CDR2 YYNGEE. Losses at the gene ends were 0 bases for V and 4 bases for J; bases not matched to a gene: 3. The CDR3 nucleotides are TGTGCCAGCAGCGTAGGGGGAGGGCGAGAGACCCAGTACTTC. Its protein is CASSVGGGRETQYF.

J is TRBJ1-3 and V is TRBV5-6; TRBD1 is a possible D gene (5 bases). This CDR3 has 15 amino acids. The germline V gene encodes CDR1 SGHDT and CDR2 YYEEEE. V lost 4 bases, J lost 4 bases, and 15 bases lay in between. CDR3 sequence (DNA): TGTGCCAGCAGCCTTTTGGGACTTGGGGGAAACACCATATATTTT. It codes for CASSLLGLGGNTIYF. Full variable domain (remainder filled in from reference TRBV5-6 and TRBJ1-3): DAGVTQSPTHLIKTRGQQVTLRCSPKSGHDTVSWYQQALGQGPQFIFQYYEEEERQRGNFPDRFSGHQFPNYSSELNVNALLLGDSALYLCASSLLGLGGNTIYFGEGSWLTVV.

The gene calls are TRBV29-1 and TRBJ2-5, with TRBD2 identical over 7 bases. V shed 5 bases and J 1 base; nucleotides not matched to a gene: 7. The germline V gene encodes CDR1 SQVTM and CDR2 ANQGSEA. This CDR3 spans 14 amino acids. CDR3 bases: TGCAGCGTTATCTCTAGCGGTGGCCAAGAGACCCAGTACTTC. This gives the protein CSVISSGGQETQYF.

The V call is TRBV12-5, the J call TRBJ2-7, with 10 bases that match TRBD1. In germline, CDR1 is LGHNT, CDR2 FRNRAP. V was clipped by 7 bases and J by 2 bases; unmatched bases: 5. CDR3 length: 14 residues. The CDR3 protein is CASAWGTGAYEQYF. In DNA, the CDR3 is TGTGCTAGTGCCTGGGGGACAGGGGCCTACGAGCAGTACTTC.

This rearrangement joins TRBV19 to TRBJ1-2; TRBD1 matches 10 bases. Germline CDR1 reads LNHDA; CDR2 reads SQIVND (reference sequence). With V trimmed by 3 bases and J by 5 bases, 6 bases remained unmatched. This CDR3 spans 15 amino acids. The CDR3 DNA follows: TGTGCCAGTAGTATGGGGACAGGGGCATTTTATGGCTACACCTTC. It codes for CASSMGTGAFYGYTF.

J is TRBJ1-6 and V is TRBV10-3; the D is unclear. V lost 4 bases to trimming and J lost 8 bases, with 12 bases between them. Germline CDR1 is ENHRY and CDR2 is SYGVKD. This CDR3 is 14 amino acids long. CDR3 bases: TGTGCCATCAGTGTTGGTTTGTCGGATTCACCCCTCCACTTT. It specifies CAISVGLSDSPLHF.

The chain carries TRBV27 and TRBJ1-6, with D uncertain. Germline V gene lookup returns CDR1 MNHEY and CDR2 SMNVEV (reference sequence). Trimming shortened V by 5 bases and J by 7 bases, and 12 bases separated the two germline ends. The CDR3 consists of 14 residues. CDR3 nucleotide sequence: TGTGCCAGCAGTCCCGGATGGGCAAATTCACCCCTCCACTTT. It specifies CASSPGWANSPLHF.